The clone carrying this TCR beta chain has just a few counts. The entry originates in a study of spatial heterogeneity in lung cancer. Study at large: Raw sequencing reads included, on average, more than 9.5 appearances of each unique TCR and UMI combination.

Per germline, CDR1 LNHDA and CDR2 SQIVND (reference sequence). This CDR3 spans 15 amino acids. V lost 5 bases and J lost 0, with 11 bases in between. Time point here: blood at routine non-recurrence follow-up after resection. Whole RNA from tumor, nontumor lung or frozen PBMC was sequenced unsorted. One entry per CDR3 protein results from TCRdb running MiXCR on the 5' RACE reads. Counted here are over 95,000 distinct CDR3 sequences, roughly a tenth occurring once; the ten biggest clones make up more than 20%. The TCR was taken from a female donor with early-stage non-small cell lung cancer. Sequencing was performed on PBMCs, taken at follow-up. V usage is TRBV19 and J usage is TRBJ2-1; possibly TRBD1 or TRBD2 for D (5 bases each). The CDR3 here is CASSEGRGSYNEQFF. CDR3 bases: TGTGCCAGTAGTGAGGGGCGCGGCTCCTACAATGAGCAGTTCTTC.